The source of this TCR beta chain is a study of tumor-infiltrating lymphocytes in oesophageal squamous cell carcinoma. TCRdb independently ran MiXCR on the PCR reads; one entry per CDR3 protein. In the table there are about 10,000 distinct CDR3 sequences, less than 65% of which are singletons. This clonotype ranks as large. Sequenced: esophageal tumor tissue. The source is a male donor with esophageal squamous cell carcinoma.

The CDR3 sequence: CASSLSRFTDTQYF. CDR3 nucleotides: TGTGCCAGCAGCTTAAGCAGGTTCACAGATACGCAGTATTTT. The chain uses TRBV7-3 and TRBJ2-3; D is undetermined. Trimming cost V 1 base and J 2 bases, with 7 bases left between them. CDR1 SGHTA and CDR2 FQGTGA come from the germline V gene. The CDR3 length is 14 residues.